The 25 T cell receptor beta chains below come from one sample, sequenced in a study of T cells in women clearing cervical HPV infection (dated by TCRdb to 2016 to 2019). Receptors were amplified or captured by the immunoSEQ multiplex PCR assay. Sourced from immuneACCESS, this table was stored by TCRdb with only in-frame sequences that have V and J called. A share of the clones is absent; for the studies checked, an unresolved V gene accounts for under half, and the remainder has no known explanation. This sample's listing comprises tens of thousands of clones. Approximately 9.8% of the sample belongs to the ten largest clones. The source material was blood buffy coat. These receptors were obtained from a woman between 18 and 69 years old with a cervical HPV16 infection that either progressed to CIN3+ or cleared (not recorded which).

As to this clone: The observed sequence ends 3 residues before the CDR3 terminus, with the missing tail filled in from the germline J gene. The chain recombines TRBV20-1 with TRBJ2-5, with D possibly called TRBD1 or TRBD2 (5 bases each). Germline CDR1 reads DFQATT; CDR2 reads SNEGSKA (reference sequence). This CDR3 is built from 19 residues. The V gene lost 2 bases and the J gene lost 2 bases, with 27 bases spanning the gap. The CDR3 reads CSARRESLRGVYVQETQYF. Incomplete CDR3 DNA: TGCAGTGCTAGACGCGAGTCTTTACGAGGGGTGTACGTTCAAGAGACC.

The CDR3: CASSSPGLKATGELFF. The sequenced part of the CDR3 DNA is TGTGCCAGCAGCTCCCCGGGGTTGAAGGCAACCGGGGAG. V and J are TRBV5-4 and TRBJ2-2, with D tentatively TRBD2 (5 bases). The CDR3 end lies 3 residues beyond the end of the read and is filled in from the germline J gene. Trimming took off 3 bases at V and 5 bases at J, with 17 bases between the two ends. The CDR3 extends over 16 amino acids. CDR1 and CDR2 from the germline V gene are SGHNT and YYREEE (reference sequence).

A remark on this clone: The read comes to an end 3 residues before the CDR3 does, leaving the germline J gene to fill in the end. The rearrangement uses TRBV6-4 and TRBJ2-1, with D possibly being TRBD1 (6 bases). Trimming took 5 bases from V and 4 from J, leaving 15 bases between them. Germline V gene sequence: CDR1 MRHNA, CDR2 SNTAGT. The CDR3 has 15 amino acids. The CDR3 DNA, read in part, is TGTGCCAGCAGTCCCGTGGCAGGGGCTTACAATGAG. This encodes CASSPVAGAYNE. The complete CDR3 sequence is CASSPVAGAYNEQFF.

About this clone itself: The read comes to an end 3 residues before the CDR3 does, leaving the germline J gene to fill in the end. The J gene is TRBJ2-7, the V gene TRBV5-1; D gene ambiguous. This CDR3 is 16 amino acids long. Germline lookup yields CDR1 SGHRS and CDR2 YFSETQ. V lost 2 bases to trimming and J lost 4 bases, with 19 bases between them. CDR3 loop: CASSLARRVFLYEQYF. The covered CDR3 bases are TGCGCCAGCAGCTTAGCTCGTAGGGTATTTTTGTACGAG.

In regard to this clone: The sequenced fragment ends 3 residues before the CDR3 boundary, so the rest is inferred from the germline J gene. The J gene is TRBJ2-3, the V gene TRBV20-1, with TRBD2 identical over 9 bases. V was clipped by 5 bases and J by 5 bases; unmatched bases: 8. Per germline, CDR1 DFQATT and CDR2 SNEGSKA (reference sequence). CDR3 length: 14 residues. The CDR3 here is CSAGLAGGQDTQYF. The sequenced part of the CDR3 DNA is TGCAGTGCTGGATTGGCGGGGGGGCAAGATACG.

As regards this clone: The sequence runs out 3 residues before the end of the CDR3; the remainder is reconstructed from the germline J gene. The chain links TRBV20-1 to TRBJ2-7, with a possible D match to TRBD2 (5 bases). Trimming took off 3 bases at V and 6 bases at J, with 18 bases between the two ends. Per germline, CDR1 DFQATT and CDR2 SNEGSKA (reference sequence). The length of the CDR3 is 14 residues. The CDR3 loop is CSASDGGWQTEQYF. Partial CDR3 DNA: TGCAGTGCTAGTGATGGCGGGTGGCAAACCGAG.

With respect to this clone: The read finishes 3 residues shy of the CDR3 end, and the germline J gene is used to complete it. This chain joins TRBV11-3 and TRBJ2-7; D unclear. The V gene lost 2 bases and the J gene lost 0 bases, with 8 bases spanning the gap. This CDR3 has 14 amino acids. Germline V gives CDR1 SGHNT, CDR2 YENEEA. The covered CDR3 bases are TGTGCCAGCAGCTTAAGTCAGAGCTCCTACGAG. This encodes CASSLSQSSYE. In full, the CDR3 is CASSLSQSSYEQYF.

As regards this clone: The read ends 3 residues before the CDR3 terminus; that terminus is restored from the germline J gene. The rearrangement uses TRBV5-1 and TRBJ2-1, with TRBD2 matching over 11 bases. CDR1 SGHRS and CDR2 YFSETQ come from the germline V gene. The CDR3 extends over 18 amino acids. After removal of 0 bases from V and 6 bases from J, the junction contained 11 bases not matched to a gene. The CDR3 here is CASSLAYLSGGAPNEQFF. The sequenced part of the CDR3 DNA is TGCGCCAGCAGCTTGGCCTACCTTAGCGGGGGGGCGCCCAATGAG.

CDR3 residues: CASFFFGAAGYTF. The part of the CDR3 DNA that was read is TGTGCCAGCTTCTTTTTCGGAGCGGCGGGC. This rearrangement joins TRBV2 to TRBJ1-2; D unresolved. Coverage ceases 3 residues before the CDR3 finishes, and the germline J gene fills in the end. This CDR3 region has 13 residues. Germline loops: CDR1 SNHLY, CDR2 FYNNEI.

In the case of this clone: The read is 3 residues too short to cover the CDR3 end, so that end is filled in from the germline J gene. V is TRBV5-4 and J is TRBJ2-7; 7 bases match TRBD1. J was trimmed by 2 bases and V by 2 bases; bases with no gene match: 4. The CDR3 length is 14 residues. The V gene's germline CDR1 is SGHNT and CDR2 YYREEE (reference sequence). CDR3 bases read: TGTGCCAGCAGCTTTAACAGGGGACCCTACGAG. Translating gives CASSFNRGPYE. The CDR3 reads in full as CASSFNRGPYEQYF.

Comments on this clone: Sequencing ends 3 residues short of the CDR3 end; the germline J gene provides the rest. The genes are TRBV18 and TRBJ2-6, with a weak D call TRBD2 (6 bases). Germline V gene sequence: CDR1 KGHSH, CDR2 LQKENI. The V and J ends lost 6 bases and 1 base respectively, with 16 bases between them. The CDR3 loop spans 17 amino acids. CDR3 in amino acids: CASSQSTGDSGANVLTF. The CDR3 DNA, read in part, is TGTGCCAGCTCGCAGTCAACGGGGGATTCTGGGGCCAACGTC.

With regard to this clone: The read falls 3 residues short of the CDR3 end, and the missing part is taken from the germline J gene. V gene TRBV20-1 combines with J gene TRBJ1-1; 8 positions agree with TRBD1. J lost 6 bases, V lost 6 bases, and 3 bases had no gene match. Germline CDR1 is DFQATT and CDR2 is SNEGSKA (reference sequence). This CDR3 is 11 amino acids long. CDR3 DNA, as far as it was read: TGCAGTGCGGAACAGGGGGCTGAA. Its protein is CSAEQGAE. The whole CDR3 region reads CSAEQGAEAFF.

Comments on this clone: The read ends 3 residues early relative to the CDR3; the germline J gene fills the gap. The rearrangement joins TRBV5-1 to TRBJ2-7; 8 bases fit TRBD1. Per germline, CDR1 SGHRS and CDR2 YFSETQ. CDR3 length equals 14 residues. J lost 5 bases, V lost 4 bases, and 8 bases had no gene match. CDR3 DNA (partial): TGCGCCAGCAGCCCCAGGGGGCGCGGCGACGAG. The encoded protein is CASSPRGRGDE. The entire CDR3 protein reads CASSPRGRGDEQYF.

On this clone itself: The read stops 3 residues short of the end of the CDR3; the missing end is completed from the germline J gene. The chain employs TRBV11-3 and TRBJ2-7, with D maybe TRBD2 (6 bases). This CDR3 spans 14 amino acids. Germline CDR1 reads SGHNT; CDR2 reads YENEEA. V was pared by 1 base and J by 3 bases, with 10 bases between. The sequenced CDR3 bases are TGTGCCAGCAGCTTAGGGCTAGCGTTCTACGAG. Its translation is CASSLGLAFYE. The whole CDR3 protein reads CASSLGLAFYEQYF.

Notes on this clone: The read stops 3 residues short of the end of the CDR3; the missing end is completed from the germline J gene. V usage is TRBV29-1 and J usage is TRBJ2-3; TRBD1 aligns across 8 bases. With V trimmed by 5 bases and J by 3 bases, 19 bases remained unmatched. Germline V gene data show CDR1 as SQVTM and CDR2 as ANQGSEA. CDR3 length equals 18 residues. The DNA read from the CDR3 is TGCAGCGTTAGGGGGGCTTCCCGGGACAGGTTTCGAACAGATACG. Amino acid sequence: CSVRGASRDRFRTDT. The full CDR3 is CSVRGASRDRFRTDTQYF.

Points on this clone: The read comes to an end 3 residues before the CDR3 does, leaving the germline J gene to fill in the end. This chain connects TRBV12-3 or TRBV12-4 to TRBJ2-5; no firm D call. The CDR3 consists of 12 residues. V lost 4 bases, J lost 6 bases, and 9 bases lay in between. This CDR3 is CASSYFAKTQYF. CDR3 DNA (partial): TGTGCCAGCAGTTATTTCGCGAAGACC.

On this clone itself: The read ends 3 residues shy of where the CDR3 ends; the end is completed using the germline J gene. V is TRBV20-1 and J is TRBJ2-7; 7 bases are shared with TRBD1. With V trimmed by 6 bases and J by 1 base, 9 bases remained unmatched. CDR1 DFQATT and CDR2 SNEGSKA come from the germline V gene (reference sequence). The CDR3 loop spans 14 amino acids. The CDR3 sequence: CSAEPGQTSYEQYF. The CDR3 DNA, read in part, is TGCAGTGCAGAGCCGGGACAGACGTCCTACGAG.

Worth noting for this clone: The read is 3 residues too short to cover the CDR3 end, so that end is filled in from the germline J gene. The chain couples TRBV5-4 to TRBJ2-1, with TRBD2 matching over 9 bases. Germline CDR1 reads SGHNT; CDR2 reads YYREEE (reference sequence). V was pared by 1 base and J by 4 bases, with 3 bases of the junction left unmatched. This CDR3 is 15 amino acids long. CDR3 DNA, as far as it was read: TGTGCCAGCAGCTTGCGTCTAGCGGGGTACAATGAG. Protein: CASSLRLAGYNE. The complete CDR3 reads CASSLRLAGYNEQFF.

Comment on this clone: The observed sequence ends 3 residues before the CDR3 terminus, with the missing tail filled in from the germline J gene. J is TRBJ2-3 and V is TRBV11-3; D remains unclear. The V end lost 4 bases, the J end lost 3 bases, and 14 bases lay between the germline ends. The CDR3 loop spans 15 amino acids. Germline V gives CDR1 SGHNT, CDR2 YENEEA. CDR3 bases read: TGTGCCAGCAGCTCGACCCCCAGGTTAACAGATACG. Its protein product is CASSSTPRLTDT. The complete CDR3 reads CASSSTPRLTDTQYF.

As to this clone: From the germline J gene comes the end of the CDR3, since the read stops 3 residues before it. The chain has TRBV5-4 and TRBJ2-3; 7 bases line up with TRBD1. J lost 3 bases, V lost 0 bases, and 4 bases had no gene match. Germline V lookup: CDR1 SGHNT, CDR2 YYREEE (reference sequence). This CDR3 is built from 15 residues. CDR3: CASSLGLQGTDTQYF. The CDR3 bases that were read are TGTGCCAGCAGCTTGGGGTTACAGGGGACAGATACG.

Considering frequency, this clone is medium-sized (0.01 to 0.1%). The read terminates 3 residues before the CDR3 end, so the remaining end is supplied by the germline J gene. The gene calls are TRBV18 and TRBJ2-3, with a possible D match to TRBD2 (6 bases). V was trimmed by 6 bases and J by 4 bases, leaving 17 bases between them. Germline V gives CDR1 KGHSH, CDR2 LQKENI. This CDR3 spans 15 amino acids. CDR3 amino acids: CASSPSGTASDTQYF. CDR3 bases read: TGTGCCAGCTCCCCCTCCGGGACTGCATCAGATACG.

CDR3 DNA (partial): TGTGCCAGCTCACCAGGACTAGCTTTAGATACG. Residues: CASSPGLALDT. The CDR3 as a whole reads CASSPGLALDTQYF. The V gene is TRBV18, the J gene TRBJ2-3; TRBD2 aligns across 8 bases. The read ends 3 residues early relative to the CDR3; the germline J gene fills the gap. The CDR3 is 14 amino acids. V was clipped by 2 bases and J by 5 bases; unmatched bases: 3. CDR1 and CDR2 from the germline V gene are KGHSH and LQKENI.

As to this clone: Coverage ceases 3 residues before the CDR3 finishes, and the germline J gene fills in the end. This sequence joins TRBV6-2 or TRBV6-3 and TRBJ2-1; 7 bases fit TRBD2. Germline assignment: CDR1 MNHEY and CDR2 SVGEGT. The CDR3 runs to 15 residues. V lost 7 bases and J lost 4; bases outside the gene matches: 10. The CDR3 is CASTWVGGGYNEQFF. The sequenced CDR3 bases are TGTGCCAGCACTTGGGTAGGCGGGGGTTACAATGAG.

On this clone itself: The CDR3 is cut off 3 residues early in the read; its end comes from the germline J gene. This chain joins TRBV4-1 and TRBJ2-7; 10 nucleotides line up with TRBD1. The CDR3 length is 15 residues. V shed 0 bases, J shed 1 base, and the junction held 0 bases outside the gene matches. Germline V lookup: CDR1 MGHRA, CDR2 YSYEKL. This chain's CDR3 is CASSQEDRGSYEQYF. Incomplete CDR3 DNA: TGCGCCAGCAGCCAAGAGGACAGGGGGTCCTACGAG.

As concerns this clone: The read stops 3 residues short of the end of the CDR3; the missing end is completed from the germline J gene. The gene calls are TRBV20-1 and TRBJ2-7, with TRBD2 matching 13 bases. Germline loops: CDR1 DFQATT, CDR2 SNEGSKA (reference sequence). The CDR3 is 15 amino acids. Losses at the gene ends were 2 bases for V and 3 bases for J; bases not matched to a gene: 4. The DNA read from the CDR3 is TGCAGTGCTAGATCAGGGACTAGCGGGAACTACGAG. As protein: CSARSGTSGNYE. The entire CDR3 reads CSARSGTSGNYEQYF.